This T cell receptor beta chain was recovered during a study of blood T cells in healthy people across ages. Overall study findings and caveats: Roughly linear declines in TCR beta diversity per million T cells occurred with age.

There are 16 residues in the CDR3. Germline V lookup: CDR1 MNHNY, CDR2 SVGAGI (reference sequence). Trimming cost V 7 bases and J 2 bases; bases outside gene matches: 10. Samples had at least 7 million PBMCs isolated from them. Details on this clonotype: The antigen remains unidentified.

Then a second PCR, running about 6 to 11 cycles, was carried out with a sample-barcoded 5' primer and a J-beta primer mix. TCRdb reanalysed the 5' RACE reads using MiXCR and keeps one entry per CDR3 protein. The top ten hold under 30% of the sample, which has under 750,000 distinct CDR3 sequences, under 55% seen once. What was sequenced was blood. The V gene is TRBV6-6, the J gene TRBJ2-2; 7 bases align to TRBD2. This clonotype originated in a man of 80 years or more in good health. CDR3 DNA sequence: TGTGCCAGCATGAGGGTAGCGGGCGTCAACACCGGGGAGCTGTTTTTT. This encodes CASMRVAGVNTGELFF.